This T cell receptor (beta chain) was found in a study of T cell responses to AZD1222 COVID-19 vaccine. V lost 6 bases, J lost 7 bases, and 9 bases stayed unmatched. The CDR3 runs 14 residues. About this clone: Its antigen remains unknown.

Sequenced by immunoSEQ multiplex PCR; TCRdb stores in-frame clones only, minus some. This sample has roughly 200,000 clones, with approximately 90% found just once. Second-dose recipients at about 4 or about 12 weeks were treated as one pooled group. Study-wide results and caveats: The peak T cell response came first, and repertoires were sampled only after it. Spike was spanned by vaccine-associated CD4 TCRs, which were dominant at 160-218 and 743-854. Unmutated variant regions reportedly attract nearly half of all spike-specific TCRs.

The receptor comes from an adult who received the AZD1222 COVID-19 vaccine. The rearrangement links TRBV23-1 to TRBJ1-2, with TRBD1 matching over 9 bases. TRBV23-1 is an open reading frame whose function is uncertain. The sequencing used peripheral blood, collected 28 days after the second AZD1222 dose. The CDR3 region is CASRHRGRSCGYTF. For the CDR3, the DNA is TGCGCCAGCAGACACAGGGGGCGAAGTTGTGGCTACACCTTC.